This TCR beta chain was recorded in a study of blood T cell repertoires in COVID-19. Germline V gene lookup returns CDR1 MNHEY and CDR2 SVGAGI. With 7 bases clipped from V and 6 bases from J, the junction kept 11 bases outside the gene matches. The CDR3 is 15 residues long. This clone was recorded a few times. Method: immunoSEQ multiplex PCR; TCRdb's copy keeps in-frame clones and lacks some. This sample has some 45,000 clones, with about 76% found just once. The clonotype originates from a man between 65 and 85 years old with active or convalescent COVID-19. The material sequenced was peripheral blood. The genes are TRBV6-5 and TRBJ1-5, with TRBD1 matching over 8 bases. In DNA form, the CDR3 reads TGTGCCAGCACCAGACGGACAGGGCTGACTCAGCCCCAGCATTTT. This sequence encodes CASTRRTGLTQPQHF.